This T cell receptor beta chain was sequenced for a study of blood T cell repertoires in COVID-19. Study as a whole: PBMCs, B-cell-depleted T cells, or T cells were the source of the cDNA or gDNA that made up the material.

During active infection, Seattle patients enrolled and were then monitored through disease. The table came from immunoSEQ multiplex PCR; TCRdb's copy has only in-frame clones and leaves some out. This sample has just over 250,000 clones, with 91% found just once. This clone has a single count. This CDR3 region has 17 residues. Trimming stripped 1 base from V and 0 bases from J, with 15 bases between. From germline, CDR1 is SGHVS and CDR2 FQNEAQ. The sample taken for sequencing was peripheral blood. The rearrangement uses TRBV7-8 and TRBJ1-1; maybe TRBD1 (6 bases). The source is a young adult with COVID-19, enrolled during active disease. CDR3 bases: TGTGCCAGCAGCTTAGGATCGGGGGGCTCCATGAACACTGAAGCTTTCTTT. This codes for CASSLGSGGSMNTEAFF.